The clone carrying this T cell receptor beta chain was observed once. The antigen remains undetermined. The sample belongs to a study of cytomegalovirus exposure and HLA in healthy donors. Points from the study as a whole: The CMV antigen specificity of a few CMV-associated chains was confirmed through in vitro analysis.

Researchers ran the PCR with 60 Vbeta and 13 Jbeta primers. Sequenced by immunoSEQ multiplex PCR; TCRdb stores in-frame clones only, minus some. The sample records about 160,000 clones, roughly 80% being singletons. V lost 2 bases, J lost 3 bases, and 9 bases stayed unmatched. Germline V gene sequence: CDR1 SGHNT, CDR2 YYREEE (reference sequence). The CDR3 has 16 residues. The TCR originated in a girl under 10 years old in good health and CMV-seropositive. Sample: PBMCs. This rearrangement joins TRBV5-4 to TRBJ2-7, with TRBD2 identical over 9 bases. The CDR3 reads CASSFLGSGSLYEQYF. The CDR3 coding sequence is TGTGCCAGCAGCTTTTTGGGTAGCGGGAGTCTCTACGAGCAGTACTTC.